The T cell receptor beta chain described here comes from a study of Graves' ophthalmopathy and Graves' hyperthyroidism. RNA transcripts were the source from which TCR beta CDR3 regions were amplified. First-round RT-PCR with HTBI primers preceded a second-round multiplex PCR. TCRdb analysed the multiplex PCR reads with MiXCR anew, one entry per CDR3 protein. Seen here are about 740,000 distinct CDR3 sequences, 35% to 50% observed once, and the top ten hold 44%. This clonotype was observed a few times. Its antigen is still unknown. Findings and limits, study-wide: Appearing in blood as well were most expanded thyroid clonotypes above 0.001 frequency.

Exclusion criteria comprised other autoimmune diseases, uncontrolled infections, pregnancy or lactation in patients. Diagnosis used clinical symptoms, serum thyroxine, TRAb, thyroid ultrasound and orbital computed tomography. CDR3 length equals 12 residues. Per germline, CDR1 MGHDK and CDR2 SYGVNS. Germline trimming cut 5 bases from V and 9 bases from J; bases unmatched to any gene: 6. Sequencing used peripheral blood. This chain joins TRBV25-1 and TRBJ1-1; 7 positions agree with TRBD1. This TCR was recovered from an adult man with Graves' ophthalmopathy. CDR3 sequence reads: CASSPRQGKAFF. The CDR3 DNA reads TGTGCCAGCAGTCCCCGACAGGGTAAAGCTTTCTTT.